Listed below are T cell receptor beta chains from one sample, sequenced in a study of blood T cell repertoires in COVID-19. Generated by immunoSEQ multiplex PCR, the TCRdb table keeps only in-frame clones and is missing some. The sample consists of about 49,000 clones, around 87% of them appearing once. Sample: peripheral blood. These receptors all stem from a man in his forties with active COVID-19. CDR3s include the opening cysteine and the closing phenylalanine or tryptophan. Fields, in order: V gene, CDR3 length, J gene, D gene, CDR3 DNA, CDR3 protein. D genes are given only for firm matches.

TRBV10-3	13	TRBJ1-6	.	TGTGCCATCACGGACACCTCGAATTCACCCCTCCACTTT	CAITDTSNSPLHF
TRBV30	13	TRBJ2-7	TRBD1	TGTGCCTGGAACAGGGGTCCCTCCTACGAGCAGTACTTC	CAWNRGPSYEQYF
TRBV5-1	14	TRBJ1-3	.	TGCGCCAGCAGCGCGGGGGACGGTGGAAACACCATATATTTT	CASSAGDGGNTIYF
TRBV10-3	11	TRBJ1-2	.	TGTGCCATCAGTGACCCGGAGTGGTGGGCCTTC	CAISDPEWWAF
TRBV14	13	TRBJ1-1	.	TGTGCCAGCAGCCAAGATATCAGGTTGGGAGCTTTCTTT	CASSQDIRLGAFF
TRBV5-1	15	TRBJ2-5	TRBD1	TGCGCCAGCAGCCCATTACAGGGGGTCCAAGAGACCCAGTACTTC	CASSPLQGVQETQYF
TRBV7-9	13	TRBJ2-1	TRBD2	TGTGCCAGCAGGACTAGCGGGCTTAATGAGCAGTTCTTC	CASRTSGLNEQFF
TRBV7-6	15	TRBJ1-2	.	TGTGCCAGCAGCGGAGGGCGTTGGGGTTCCTATGGCTACACCTTC	CASSGGRWGSYGYTF
TRBV5-6	15	TRBJ2-1	.	TGTGCCAGCAGCTTCTCGATCCCCCTCGGCAATGAGCAGTTCTTC	CASSFSIPLGNEQFF
TRBV19	15	TRBJ2-2	.	TGTGCCAGTAGTGCTACTAGATGGCGATCCGGGGAGCTGTTTTTT	CASSATRWRSGELFF